Presented here are 27 T cell receptor beta chains from one specimen sequenced in a study of radiotherapy plus CTLA-4 blockade in lung cancer. Clones were read by immunoSEQ multiplex PCR, and TCRdb kept only the in-frame ones, dropping some. The data contain tens of thousands of clones, 79% of them singletons. The source material was peripheral blood, sampled from a patient treated with radiotherapy plus ipilimumab. The receptors stem from a human donor with non-small cell lung cancer who had a complete response to radiotherapy plus ipilimumab.

V usage is TRBV14 and J usage is TRBJ2-1, with a tentative D call TRBD2 (6 bases). The CDR3 loop spans 16 amino acids. Germline CDR1 is SGHDN and CDR2 is FVKESK. V was pared by 1 base and J by 6 bases, with 16 bases between. The CDR3 sequence is CASSQGAWDLANEQFF. CDR3 nucleotide sequence: TGTGCCAGCAGCCAAGGAGCGTGGGACTTAGCCAATGAGCAGTTCTTC.

This chain connects TRBV5-6 to TRBJ1-2; a possible D gene is TRBD1 (5 bases). The CDR3 has 13 amino acids. Trimming took 3 bases from V and 8 from J, leaving 14 bases between them. Germline V gene data show CDR1 as SGHDT and CDR2 as YYEEEE. Written as DNA, the CDR3 is TGTGCCAGCAGCTCGAGGGAGGGGCAAGGCTACACCTTC. Residues: CASSSREGQGYTF.

The V and J genes are TRBV6-5 and TRBJ2-2, with 12 bases matching TRBD2. CDR3 size: 16 residues. The V and J ends lost 0 bases and 4 bases, in that order; junction bases with no gene match: 0. Germline values: CDR1 MNHEY, CDR2 SVGAGI. In DNA, the CDR3 is TGTGCCAGCAGTTACTCGACTAGCGGGAGCACCGGGGAGCTGTTTTTT. Its translation is CASSYSTSGSTGELFF.

The V call is TRBV19, the J call TRBJ2-7; 10 positions match TRBD1. Per the germline V gene, CDR1 is LNHDA and CDR2 is SQIVND (reference sequence). The length of the CDR3 is 14 residues. The V gene end was trimmed by 8 bases and the J gene end by 2 bases; junction bases not matched to a gene: 6. Here the CDR3 reads CASFGTGEAYEQYF. CDR3 coding DNA: TGTGCCAGTTTTGGGACAGGGGAGGCCTACGAGCAGTACTTC. Combining the CDR3 with reference TRBV19 and TRBJ2-7 gives the whole variable domain DGGITQSPKYLFRKEGQNVTLSCEQNLNHDAMYWYRQDPGQGLRLIYYSQIVNDFQKGDIAEGYSVSREKKESFPLTVTSAQKNPTAFYLCASFGTGEAYEQYFGPGTRLTVT.

The chain couples TRBV19 to TRBJ2-7; 9 nucleotides align to TRBD1. Trimming removed 5 bases from V and 5 bases from J; junction bases left unmatched: 7. Looked up from germline, CDR1 is LNHDA and CDR2 is SQIVND (reference sequence). CDR3 length: 14 residues. This CDR3 reads CASSATGGGDEQYV. Written as DNA, the CDR3 is TGTGCCAGTAGTGCGACAGGGGGGGGTGACGAGCAGTACGTC.

The DNA for the CDR3 is TGTGCCAGCAGCTTAGTGGTAGGACAGCTGAACACTGAAGCTTTCTTT. Encoded protein: CASSLVVGQLNTEAFF. The genes are TRBV7-2 and TRBJ1-1, with D perhaps matching TRBD1 (6 bases). This CDR3 is built from 16 residues. V shed 1 base and J shed 0 bases, with 12 bases lying between them. The germline gives CDR1 SGHTA, CDR2 FQGNSA.

V usage is TRBV5-1 and J usage is TRBJ2-1; no firm D call. The length of the CDR3 is 14 residues. The V gene's germline CDR1 is SGHRS and CDR2 YFSETQ. V dropped 0 bases and J dropped 3 bases, with 7 bases sitting between them. The CDR3 DNA reads TGCGCCAGCAGCTTGGGAATCAACTACAATGAGCAGTTCTTC. This codes for CASSLGINYNEQFF.

The chain has TRBV6-5 and TRBJ2-7, with D unresolved. V lost 3 bases and J lost 5, with 8 bases in between. The CDR3 has 12 residues. CDR1 and CDR2 (germline): MNHEY, SVGAGI. CDR3 coding DNA: TGTGCCAGCAGTTATGACAATAACGAGCAGTACTTC. Encoded protein: CASSYDNNEQYF.

The chain couples TRBV30 to TRBJ2-7, with D tentatively TRBD1 (5 bases). The CDR3 has 12 amino acids. Looked up from germline, CDR1 is GTSNPN and CDR2 is SVGIG (reference sequence). V was trimmed by 2 bases and J by 3 bases, leaving 8 bases between them. The CDR3 loop is CAWSKGIYEQYF. The CDR3 nucleotides are TGTGCCTGGAGTAAGGGGATCTACGAGCAGTACTTC.

The rearrangement uses TRBV10-1 and TRBJ1-3, with D perhaps matching TRBD1 (6 bases). CDR1 WNHNN and CDR2 SYGVQD come from the germline V gene (reference sequence). Trimming took 4 bases from V and 0 from J, leaving 10 bases between them. The CDR3 extends over 15 amino acids. Here the CDR3 reads CASSGTALSGNTIYF. The CDR3 nucleotides are TGCGCCAGCAGTGGGACAGCTCTCTCTGGAAACACCATATATTTT.

V gene TRBV5-6 combines with J gene TRBJ1-1; D gene unclear. CDR1 is SGHDT and CDR2 is YYEEEE in the germline V gene. Trimming stripped 1 base from V and 1 base from J, with 8 bases between. The CDR3 has 14 residues. CDR3 sequence: CASSLHERNTEAFF. The DNA of the CDR3 is TGTGCCAGCAGCTTGCATGAAAGGAACACTGAAGCTTTCTTT.

V is TRBV5-1 and J is TRBJ2-5, with D perhaps matching TRBD2 (5 bases). The CDR3 totals 15 residues. The V gene lost 4 bases and the J gene lost 1 base, with 14 bases spanning the gap. Germline values: CDR1 SGHRS, CDR2 YFSETQ. The CDR3 DNA is TGCGCCAGCAGCCCCCAGGAGGCGATCCAAGAGACCCAGTACTTC. It codes for CASSPQEAIQETQYF.

A few counts support this clone. V gene TRBV6-6 combines with J gene TRBJ2-7; D possibly uses TRBD1 or TRBD2 (5 bases each). Germline loops: CDR1 MNHNY, CDR2 SVGAGI (reference sequence). CDR3 length: 13 residues. V lost 2 bases, J lost 4 bases, and 9 bases lay in between. CDR3 coding DNA: TGTGCCAGCAGTTACGGGGACGGATACGAGCAGTACGTC. This encodes CASSYGDGYEQYV.

This rearrangement joins TRBV29-1 to TRBJ2-2; 9 bases match TRBD1. CDR1 is SQVTM and CDR2 is ANQGSEA in the germline V gene. V dropped 6 bases and J dropped 3; count of bases not matched to a gene: 5. There are 14 residues in the CDR3. The CDR3 spells CSVRTGVYTGELFF. As DNA, the CDR3 is TGCAGCGTCCGGACAGGGGTTTACACCGGGGAGCTGTTTTTT.

The chain links TRBV18 to TRBJ1-5; D is ambiguous. CDR3 length equals 14 residues. CDR1 KGHSH and CDR2 LQKENI come from the germline V gene. With 2 bases removed from V and 4 bases from J, the gap between germline ends came to 9 bases. CDR3 loop: CASSPSGNNQPQHF. The CDR3 DNA follows: TGTGCCAGCTCACCAAGCGGGAATAATCAGCCCCAGCATTTT.

This sequence joins TRBV9 and TRBJ2-4, with D perhaps matching TRBD2 (5 bases). The CDR3 runs to 14 residues. V was trimmed by 0 bases and J by 1 base, leaving 5 bases between them. From germline, CDR1 is SGDLS and CDR2 YYNGEE. The CDR3 here is CASSVGEAKNIQYF. In DNA form, the CDR3 reads TGTGCCAGCAGCGTAGGGGAGGCCAAAAACATTCAGTACTTC.

This clone occurred once. The V and J genes are TRBV18 and TRBJ1-5; 8 positions match TRBD1. CDR3 length: 14 residues. V was pared by 9 bases and J by 2 bases, with 6 bases of the junction left unmatched. Germline assignment: CDR1 KGHSH and CDR2 LQKENI. CDR3 DNA sequence: TGTGCCAGTTCGACAGGGGCGGGCAATCAGCCCCAGCATTTT. It translates to CASSTGAGNQPQHF.

The CDR3 is CASSLSSIGKTQYF. The CDR3 DNA sequence: TGTGCCAGCAGCTTATCGAGTATTGGAAAGACCCAGTACTTC. The chain is built from TRBV7-9 and TRBJ2-5; D not resolved. Looked up from germline, CDR1 is SEHNR and CDR2 is FQNEAQ (reference sequence). V gave up 2 bases and J gave up 6 bases, with 13 bases separating them. The CDR3 length is 14 residues.

The rearrangement joins TRBV18 to TRBJ2-1; 10 nucleotides agree with TRBD1. The CDR3 loop spans 16 amino acids. V was clipped by 0 bases and J by 1 base; unmatched bases: 0. CDR1 is KGHSH, CDR2 LQKENI, per germline. CDR3 region: CASSPPGQGSYNEQFF. CDR3 in DNA: TGTGCCAGCTCACCACCGGGACAGGGGTCCTACAATGAGCAGTTCTTC.

The chain employs TRBV5-8 and TRBJ2-7; D is unresolved. The CDR3 has 14 residues. Trimming left V 4 bases short and J 3 bases short, with 14 bases between. Germline V CDR1 and CDR2: SGHTS, YDEGEE. The CDR3 protein is CASSPFDPFYEQYF. In DNA, the CDR3 is TGTGCCAGCAGCCCCTTCGATCCCTTCTACGAGCAGTACTTC.

The chain joins TRBV9 to TRBJ2-3; 11 bases map to TRBD2. Germline loops: CDR1 SGDLS, CDR2 YYNGEE. The CDR3 consists of 16 residues. With 2 bases clipped from V and 0 bases from J, the junction kept 2 bases outside the gene matches. CDR3: CASSVTSGISTDTQYF. CDR3 bases: TGTGCCAGCAGCGTGACTAGCGGGATAAGCACAGATACGCAGTATTTT.

This sequence joins TRBV11-3 and TRBJ2-7; D gene unclear. Germline V lookup: CDR1 SGHNT, CDR2 YENEEA. The CDR3 spans 14 residues. Trimming cost V 5 bases and J 2 bases, with 13 bases left between them. The CDR3 nucleotides read TGTGCCAGCAGCCCCCGTGGGTTCCCCTACGAGCAGTACTTC. Its protein is CASSPRGFPYEQYF. Full variable domain (outside the CDR3, taken from reference TRBV11-3 and TRBJ2-7): EAGVVQSPRYKIIEKKQPVAFWCNPISGHNTLYWYLQNLGQGPELLIRYENEEAVDDSQLPKDRFSAERLKGVDSTLKIQPAELGDSAVYLCASSPRGFPYEQYFGPGTRLTVT.

The CDR3 is CASSRTDSGNTIYF. In DNA, the CDR3 is TGCGCCAGCAGCCGGACGGACTCTGGAAACACCATATATTTT. The chain recombines TRBV5-1 with TRBJ1-3; D not certain. The CDR3 sequence is 14 residues long. The V and J ends lost 4 bases and 0 bases respectively, with 8 bases between them. Per the germline V gene, CDR1 is SGHRS and CDR2 is YFSETQ.

This chain connects TRBV2 to TRBJ2-1; 10 nucleotides align to TRBD1. Germline CDR1 SNHLY, CDR2 FYNNEI. The V and J ends lost 6 bases and 1 base, in that order; junction bases with no gene match: 6. The CDR3 is made up of 16 amino acids. The CDR3 coding sequence is TGTGCCAGCAGCCACGACAGGGGGCAGTCCTACAATGAGCAGTTCTTC. Protein sequence: CASSHDRGQSYNEQFF. Full variable domain (rest looked up from reference TRBV2 and TRBJ2-1): EPEVTQTPSHQVTQMGQEVILRCVPISNHLYFYWYRQILGQKVEFLVSFYNNEISEKSEIFDDQFSVERPDGSNFTLKIRSTKLEDSAMYFCASSHDRGQSYNEQFFGPGTRLTVL.

The table lists this clone with a few counts. The chain links TRBV27 to TRBJ2-6; D may be TRBD1 (5 bases). The CDR3 has 17 residues. Germline V CDR1 and CDR2: MNHEY, SMNVEV (reference sequence). V shed 6 bases and J shed 0 bases, with 15 bases lying between them. The CDR3 here is CASSTDTGSSGANVLTF. The CDR3 DNA reads as TGTGCCAGCAGCACAGACACAGGTAGCTCTGGGGCCAACGTCCTGACTTTC.

This chain connects TRBV19 to TRBJ2-7; 13 nucleotides match TRBD2. J was trimmed by 4 bases and V by 5 bases; bases with no gene match: 8. The CDR3 totals 16 residues. Germline CDR1 LNHDA, CDR2 SQIVND (reference sequence). CDR3 nucleotide sequence: TGTGCCAGTAGTTCTGGACTAGCGGGGGCCCCTTACGAGCAGTACTTC. Amino acids: CASSSGLAGAPYEQYF.

In this sample, this clone turned up a few times. The chain uses TRBV4-1 and TRBJ2-7; 10 positions agree with TRBD2. The CDR3 loop spans 15 amino acids. Germline CDR1 reads MGHRA; CDR2 reads YSYEKL. V dropped 1 base and J dropped 2; count of bases not matched to a gene: 2. The CDR3 coding sequence is TGCGCCAGCAGCCAAGGGACTAGCGGTACCTACGAGCAGTACTTC. Its protein product is CASSQGTSGTYEQYF.